This T cell receptor beta chain came from a study of T cells after yellow fever vaccination. Using its own MiXCR run on the 5' RACE reads, TCRdb lists one record per CDR3 protein. The sample has 300,000 to 400,000 distinct CDR3 sequences, around 10% seen once; the top ten hold 3% to 4%. This CDR3 has 17 amino acids. Germline CDR1 MGHRA, CDR2 YSYEKL. Trimming removed 5 bases from V and 3 bases from J; junction bases left unmatched: 11. This receptor was taken from a man aged 18 to 35 who received the YFV17D yellow fever vaccine. The chain combines TRBV4-1 with TRBJ1-5, with 9 bases that match TRBD1. The input for sequencing was CD4+ T cells sorted from PBMCs, taken 45 days after the yellow fever booster vaccination. The CDR3 loop is CASSVPGQGLNNQPQHF. CDR3 nucleotide sequence: TGCGCCAGCAGCGTCCCGGGACAGGGATTAAACAATCAGCCCCAGCATTTT.